The clone carrying this T cell receptor (beta chain) was counted at least ten times. Its antigen is still unknown. The data originate from a study of cytotoxic CD8 clonotypes in ibrutinib-treated CLL. Overall study: A median approximately 12 months of treatment, range 6 to 36, preceded the collection of response samples. General study results and limits: Sample timing was unmatched between remission and later-progressing patients; lymph nodes unstudied.

TCRdb keeps only in-frame clones here, not all; method: immunoSEQ multiplex PCR. The sample holds 250,000 to 350,000 clones, around 77% seen once. This TCR came from a human donor with chronic lymphocytic leukemia. Sequenced material: PBMCs, taken at disease progression, from a patient treated with ibrutinib.

CDR3 sequence: CASSRDRTREQYF. The CDR3 bases are TGCGCCAGCAGCAGGGACAGGACGAGGGAGCAGTACTTC. V usage is TRBV5-1 and J usage is TRBJ2-7; 8 positions match TRBD1. The CDR3 consists of 13 residues. Germline CDR1 is SGHRS and CDR2 is YFSETQ. J was trimmed by 7 bases and V by 4 bases; bases with no gene match: 7. Filled out from reference TRBV5-1 and TRBJ2-7, the complete variable domain reads KAGVTQTPRYLIKTRGQQVTLSCSPISGHRSVSWYQQTPGQGLQFLFEYFSETQRNKGNFPGRFSGRQFSNSRSEMNVSTLELGDSALYLCASSRDRTREQYFGPGTRLTVT.